This is a list of T cell receptor beta chains from one sample in a study of T cells after yellow fever vaccination. TCRdb ran MiXCR on the 5' RACE reads and lists one entry per CDR3 protein. The sample yields some 400,000 distinct CDR3 sequences, over 5% seen once. Specimen: PBMCs, collected 5 days after the yellow fever booster vaccination. The origin of the receptors is a man aged 25-45 years who received the YFV17D yellow fever vaccine. The CDR3 runs from the conserved cysteine through the conserved F or W. Fields, in order: CDR3 protein, CDR3 DNA, J gene, clone size, D gene, V gene. The D gene is left open where the match is weak. The size field is filled for only some rows; it gives once, few, many or a size class.

CDR3: CASSPWTGVEQYF
DNA: TGCGCCAGCAGCCCTTGGACAGGGGTCGAGCAGTACTTC
J: TRBJ2-7
size: .
D: TRBD1
V: TRBV4-3

CDR3: CAAHRGRHSGANVLTF
DNA: TGTGCCGCTCACAGGGGGCGACATTCCGGGGCCAACGTCCTGACTTTC
J: TRBJ2-6
size: .
D: TRBD1
V: TRBV27

CDR3: CASSPLPANTGELFF
DNA: TGTGCCAGCTCACCACTTCCGGCGAACACCGGGGAGCTGTTTTTT
J: TRBJ2-2
size: .
D: .
V: TRBV18

CDR3: CASSLTSGRAYGGELFF
DNA: TGTGCCAGCAGCTTAACTAGCGGGAGGGCGTACGGCGGGGAGCTGTTTTTT
J: TRBJ2-2
size: few
D: TRBD2
V: TRBV7-2

CDR3: CASSRTSGGGGNEQFF
DNA: TGTGCCAGCAGTCGGACTAGCGGGGGGGGTGGCAATGAGCAGTTCTTC
J: TRBJ2-1
size: .
D: TRBD2
V: TRBV6-2/TRBV6-3

CDR3: CASSYSRVTGELFF
DNA: TGTGCCAGCAGTTACTCTAGGGTAACCGGGGAGCTGTTTTTT
J: TRBJ2-2
size: many
D: .
V: TRBV6-5

CDR3: CASSFGRAGRAKNIQYF
DNA: TGTGCCAGCAGCTTCGGGCGCGCGGGTAGGGCCAAAAACATTCAGTACTTC
J: TRBJ2-4
size: .
D: .
V: TRBV7-2

CDR3: CAWSVKGGNQPQHF
DNA: TGTGCCTGGAGTGTAAAGGGGGGCAATCAGCCCCAGCATTTT
J: TRBJ1-5
size: .
D: .
V: TRBV30

CDR3: CASSLFFTDTQYF
DNA: TGTGCCAGCAGCTTATTTTTCACAGATACGCAGTATTTT
J: TRBJ2-3
size: few
D: .
V: TRBV7-2

CDR3: CASSKDVRGLSGYTF
DNA: TGTGCCAGCAGCAAAGACGTCAGGGGGCTCAGTGGCTACACCTTC
J: TRBJ1-2
size: few
D: TRBD1
V: TRBV7-2

CDR3: CAGSQEYGGYTF
DNA: TGCGCCGGCAGCCAAGAGTATGGTGGCTACACCTTC
J: TRBJ1-2
size: .
D: .
V: TRBV4-1

CDR3: CSADTGGDYEQYF
DNA: TGCAGTGCGGACACAGGTGGCGATTACGAGCAGTACTTC
J: TRBJ2-7
size: .
D: .
V: TRBV20-1

CDR3: CASSDTFSFTDTQYF
DNA: TGTGCCAGCTCAGACACGTTCTCTTTCACAGATACGCAGTATTTT
J: TRBJ2-3
size: few
D: .
V: TRBV27

CDR3: CASRPLAGGLSTDTQYF
DNA: TGTGCCAGCAGACCACTAGCGGGAGGACTTAGCACAGATACGCAGTATTTT
J: TRBJ2-3
size: few
D: TRBD2
V: TRBV12-3/TRBV12-4

CDR3: CASSLIGSFSYNEQFF
DNA: TGTGCCAGCAGCTTGATCGGGTCATTCTCCTACAATGAGCAGTTCTTC
J: TRBJ2-1
size: many
D: .
V: TRBV5-6

CDR3: CASSLSGTGETQYF
DNA: TGCGCCAGCAGCTTGTCGGGAACTGGCGAGACCCAGTACTTC
J: TRBJ2-5
size: .
D: .
V: TRBV5-1

CDR3: CSLGLVCEQYF
DNA: TGCAGCCTGGGACTAGTTTGTGAGCAGTACTTC
J: TRBJ2-7
size: few
D: TRBD2
V: TRBV29-1

CDR3: CSVEAGRNTEAFF
DNA: TGCAGCGTTGAGGCTGGTCGGAACACTGAAGCTTTCTTT
J: TRBJ1-1
size: .
D: .
V: TRBV29-1

CDR3: CSGAQKGAGTEAFF
DNA: TGCAGTGGGGCCCAAAAGGGGGCCGGCACTGAAGCTTTCTTT
J: TRBJ1-1
size: many
D: TRBD1
V: TRBV20-1

CDR3: CSAREGPTYNEQFF
DNA: TGCAGTGCTAGAGAGGGACCCACCTACAATGAGCAGTTCTTC
J: TRBJ2-1
size: .
D: .
V: TRBV20-1

CDR3: CASSLGVSPINEQFF
DNA: TGTGCCAGCAGCTTAGGCGTCTCGCCAATCAATGAGCAGTTCTTC
J: TRBJ2-1
size: .
D: .
V: TRBV5-6

CDR3: CSAYPGLAGTTGELFF
DNA: TGCAGTGCCTATCCGGGACTAGCGGGAACCACCGGGGAGCTGTTTTTT
J: TRBJ2-2
size: .
D: TRBD2
V: TRBV20-1

CDR3: CASSSPLAGAQETQYF
DNA: TGTGCCAGCAGCTCCCCTTTAGCGGGGGCCCAAGAGACCCAGTACTTC
J: TRBJ2-5
size: .
D: TRBD2
V: TRBV7-2

CDR3: CATSSARATNEKLFF
DNA: TGTGCCACCAGCAGTGCCCGGGCAACTAATGAAAAACTGTTTTTT
J: TRBJ1-4
size: .
D: .
V: TRBV15

CDR3: CASTPGPANGYTF
DNA: TGTGCCAGCACCCCTGGACCTGCTAATGGCTACACCTTC
J: TRBJ1-2
size: few
D: .
V: TRBV11-2

CDR3: CASSLGQPDTQYF
DNA: TGCGCCAGCAGCTTGGGACAGCCAGATACGCAGTATTTT
J: TRBJ2-3
size: many
D: .
V: TRBV5-1

CDR3: CASSYSAAAPDTQYF
DNA: TGTGCCAGCAGTTACTCGGCCGCGGCCCCAGATACGCAGTATTTT
J: TRBJ2-3
size: many
D: .
V: TRBV6-5

CDR3: CASRPGGQGTYEQYF
DNA: TGTGCCAGCAGACCTGGGGGACAGGGGACCTACGAGCAGTACTTC
J: TRBJ2-7
size: .
D: TRBD1
V: TRBV12-3/TRBV12-4

CDR3: CASSQDRGIEQYF
DNA: TGTGCCAGCAGCCAGGACAGGGGCATCGAGCAGTACTTC
J: TRBJ2-7
size: .
D: TRBD1
V: TRBV14

CDR3: CAWRSPGATQYF
DNA: TGTGCCTGGAGGTCCCCAGGAGCAACGCAGTATTTT
J: TRBJ2-3
size: .
D: .
V: TRBV30

CDR3: CASSLQGPPDTQYF
DNA: TGTGCCAGCAGCCTTCAGGGGCCCCCAGATACGCAGTATTTT
J: TRBJ2-3
size: .
D: .
V: TRBV12-3/TRBV12-4

CDR3: CASSLDKSNQPQHF
DNA: TGTGCCAGCAGTTTAGACAAGAGTAATCAGCCCCAGCATTTT
J: TRBJ1-5
size: .
D: .
V: TRBV12-3/TRBV12-4

CDR3: CSTTRGLGETQYF
DNA: TGCAGCACCACAAGGGGGCTGGGAGAGACCCAGTACTTC
J: TRBJ2-5
size: many
D: TRBD1
V: TRBV29-1

CDR3: CSARSKEQYF
DNA: TGCAGTGCTAGGAGTAAAGAGCAGTACTTC
J: TRBJ2-7
size: .
D: .
V: TRBV20-1

CDR3: CASSARPTSYEQYF
DNA: TGTGCCAGCAGTGCGCGGCCGACGTCCTACGAGCAGTACTTC
J: TRBJ2-7
size: .
D: .
V: TRBV2

CDR3: CSAGGRGGSLAAQHF
DNA: TGCAGTGCGGGGGGGAGGGGTGGATCCTTAGCTGCCCAGCATTTT
J: TRBJ1-5
size: many
D: .
V: TRBV20-1

CDR3: CASLALAGELFF
DNA: TGTGCCAGCCTGGCTCTGGCCGGGGAGCTGTTTTTT
J: TRBJ2-2
size: many
D: .
V: TRBV6-5

CDR3: CASRLTGGRDSPLHF
DNA: TGTGCCAGCAGGCTGACAGGGGGTCGGGACTCACCCCTCCACTTT
J: TRBJ1-6
size: many
D: TRBD1
V: TRBV28

CDR3: CASTMPKGSAGELFF
DNA: TGTGCCAGCACCATGCCCAAAGGGAGCGCCGGGGAGCTGTTTTTT
J: TRBJ2-2
size: .
D: .
V: TRBV12-3/TRBV12-4

CDR3: CASSLELAGGQQYF
DNA: TGCGCCAGCAGCTTGGAACTAGCGGGAGGGCAACAGTACTTC
J: TRBJ2-7
size: many
D: TRBD2
V: TRBV5-1